This T cell receptor (beta chain) comes out of a study of blood T cell repertoires in COVID-19. Everyone who took part was roughly 18 to 89 years old, and they came from 24 US areas. Participants were placed into cohorts based on the clinical history they reported. People in the exposed group encountered a COVID-19 case within 2 weeks before entering the study. Sequencing used immunoSEQ multiplex PCR; TCRdb keeps in-frame clones, though not all of them. Of about 430,000 clones in the sample, 88% were seen once. V was pared by 3 bases and J by 10 bases, with 19 bases between. This CDR3 is built from 15 residues. The germline CDR1 and CDR2 sequences are LNHDA and SQIVND (reference sequence).

The chain has TRBV19 and TRBJ1-5; D possibly corresponds to TRBD1 (5 bases). The TCR originated in a woman aged 18-30 years who had been exposed to COVID-19. The specimen was PBMCs or T cells enriched from blood (not recorded which). CDR3 bases: TGTGCCAGTAGTATTGGGGGAGGGAGTTTGGGTCCCCAGCATTTT. Amino acid sequence: CASSIGGGSLGPQHF.